These 31 T cell receptor beta chains were all obtained from the same sample, sequenced in a study of blood T cell repertoires in COVID-19. Profiling relied on immunoSEQ multiplex PCR, and the TCRdb table lists in-frame clones only, not all of them. The data contain 300,000 to 350,000 clones, about 88% of them seen just once; the ten biggest clones take up 6% to 8.5%. Material: peripheral blood. The receptor set was obtained from an older woman with COVID-19, enrolled during active disease.

This chain joins TRBV19 and TRBJ2-4, with 7 bases matching TRBD1. The CDR3 is 17 amino acids. The germline CDR1 and CDR2 sequences are LNHDA and SQIVND (reference sequence). Unmatched junction bases numbered 9, after V lost 4 bases and J lost 0 bases. CDR3 sequence reads: CASSKSSTGVAKNIQYF. The CDR3 DNA is TGTGCCAGTAGTAAATCATCCACAGGGGTAGCCAAAAACATTCAGTACTTC.

CDR3 amino acids: CASRPVAGYSGNTIYF. The CDR3 coding sequence is TGTGCCAGCAGGCCGGTCGCAGGGTACTCTGGAAACACCATATATTTT. The genes are TRBV7-8 and TRBJ1-3; weak D call: TRBD1 (5 bases). In germline, CDR1 is SGHVS, CDR2 FQNEAQ. The V and J ends lost 6 bases and 0 bases respectively, with 15 bases between them. The CDR3 length is 16 residues. The full variable domain, completed using reference TRBV7-8 and TRBJ1-3, is GAGVSQSPRYKVAKRGQDVALRCDPISGHVSLFWYQQALGQGPEFLTYFQNEAQLDKSGLPSDRFFAERPEGSVSTLKIQRTQQEDSAVYLCASRPVAGYSGNTIYFGEGSWLTVV.

This chain uses TRBV21-1 with TRBJ1-3; TRBD1, as called in the table, went unchecked against the DNA. TRBV21-1 has pseudogene status. This CDR3 is built from 15 residues. The CDR3 sequence: CASSPREGQGNTIYF. The CDR3 nucleotides read TGTGCCAGCAGCCCTCGAGAGGGACAGGGAAACACCATATATTTT.

The chain is built from TRBV4-3 and TRBJ1-5; no clear D. There are 14 residues in the CDR3. Trimming took off 3 bases at V and 6 bases at J, with 12 bases between the two ends. Germline V gene lookup returns CDR1 LGHNA and CDR2 YSLEER. The CDR3 sequence is CASSHLTGSQPQHF. In DNA form, the CDR3 reads TGCGCCAGCAGCCATCTGACGGGGAGTCAGCCCCAGCATTTT.

V and J are TRBV18 and TRBJ2-7; 7 nucleotides line up with TRBD2. Germline trimming cut 10 bases from V and 5 bases from J; bases unmatched to any gene: 11. The CDR3 length is 13 residues. Germline lookup yields CDR1 KGHSH and CDR2 LQKENI. CDR3 region: CATSDSAGDEQYF. Here the CDR3 DNA reads TGTGCCACCAGTGACAGCGCGGGAGACGAGCAGTACTTC.

The rearrangement uses TRBV5-1 and TRBJ2-7, with TRBD1 matching over 9 bases. V shed 7 bases and J 1 base; nucleotides not matched to a gene: 6. The V gene's germline CDR1 is SGHRS and CDR2 YFSETQ. The CDR3 loop spans 14 amino acids. The CDR3 here is CASFYRGLSYEQYF. The CDR3 DNA follows: TGCGCCAGCTTCTACAGGGGGCTTTCCTACGAGCAGTACTTC. Complete variable domain (other parts from reference TRBV5-1 and TRBJ2-7): KAGVTQTPRYLIKTRGQQVTLSCSPISGHRSVSWYQQTPGQGLQFLFEYFSETQRNKGNFPGRFSGRQFSNSRSEMNVSTLELGDSALYLCASFYRGLSYEQYFGPGTRLTVT.

V is TRBV11-2 and J is TRBJ2-2; D unclear. The CDR3 sequence is 16 residues long. The germline V gene encodes CDR1 SGHAT and CDR2 FQNNGV. Trimming removed 0 bases from V and 0 bases from J, with 8 bases in between. The CDR3 region is CASSLDSPSNTGELFF. As DNA, the CDR3 is TGTGCCAGCAGCTTAGATAGTCCCTCGAACACCGGGGAGCTGTTTTTT. Drawing the rest from reference TRBV11-2 and TRBJ2-2, the complete variable domain is EAGVAQSPRYKIIEKRQSVAFWCNPISGHATLYWYQQILGQGPKLLIQFQNNGVVDDSQLPKDRFSAERLKGVDSTLKIQPAKLEDSAVYLCASSLDSPSNTGELFFGEGSRLTVL.

This clone appeared a single time. The chain joins TRBV6-5 to TRBJ2-1, with 12 bases fitting TRBD1. Germline trimming cut 2 bases from V and 8 bases from J; bases unmatched to any gene: 1. The CDR3 loop spans 14 amino acids. In germline, CDR1 is MNHEY, CDR2 SVGAGI. CDR3 DNA: TGTGCCAGCAGTTACGGGACAGGGGGCTATGAGCAGTTCTTC. Residues: CASSYGTGGYEQFF.

This clone appeared once. The gene calls are TRBV5-5 and TRBJ2-7; possible D gene TRBD2, 5 bases. The CDR3 spans 18 residues. V lost 4 bases and J 3 bases, leaving 26 bases between the germline ends. Germline values: CDR1 SGHKS, CDR2 YYEKEE (reference sequence). CDR3: CASSPRLVEEVLHYEQYF. Here the CDR3 DNA reads TGTGCCAGCAGCCCCCGCCTAGTCGAGGAGGTGCTGCACTACGAGCAGTACTTC.

The chain couples TRBV28 to TRBJ2-7, with TRBD1 matching 10 bases. V gave up 5 bases and J gave up 6 bases; unmatched junction bases: 7. The CDR3 is 14 amino acids. Germline V CDR1 and CDR2: MDHEN, SYDVKM. CDR3 protein: CASSITDRGAEQYF. DNA for the CDR3: TGTGCCAGCAGTATAACGGACAGGGGGGCCGAGCAGTACTTC.

DNA of the CDR3: TGTGCCAGCAGCCCAGGGGGACAGGGTACCGAAAAACTGTTTTTT. It specifies CASSPGGQGTEKLFF. This rearrangement joins TRBV7-9 to TRBJ1-4, with 9 bases aligning to TRBD1. J was trimmed by 8 bases and V by 5 bases; bases with no gene match: 9. The CDR3 consists of 15 residues. Germline V lookup: CDR1 SEHNR, CDR2 FQNEAQ (reference sequence).

The rearrangement uses TRBV30 and TRBJ1-5; D remains unclear. The ends were cut back, 5 bases at V and 7 bases at J, with 15 bases in the middle. There are 13 residues in the CDR3. Germline V gene sequence: CDR1 GTSNPN, CDR2 SVGIG (reference sequence). The CDR3 coding sequence is TGTGCCTGGGGAGATCCGCCCGGGCAGCCCCAGCATTTT. Protein: CAWGDPPGQPQHF.

The V call is TRBV5-6, the J call TRBJ1-4; 10 bases are shared with TRBD1. J gave up 8 bases and V 5 bases, and 6 bases lay outside the gene matches. The CDR3 loop spans 14 amino acids. CDR1 SGHDT and CDR2 YYEEEE come from the germline V gene. In DNA, the CDR3 is TGTGCCAGCAGAAGACAGGGGGCGGTGGAAAAACTGTTTTTT. Protein: CASRRQGAVEKLFF. Variable domain in full (rest from reference TRBV5-6 and TRBJ1-4): DAGVTQSPTHLIKTRGQQVTLRCSPKSGHDTVSWYQQALGQGPQFIFQYYEEEERQRGNFPDRFSGHQFPNYSSELNVNALLLGDSALYLCASRRQGAVEKLFFGSGTQLSVL.

This clone occurred once. CDR3 DNA sequence: TGCGCCAGCAGCCGGATGGACAGGGACACTGAAGCTTTCTTT. This gives the protein CASSRMDRDTEAFF. V usage is TRBV5-1 and J usage is TRBJ1-1; 8 nucleotides agree with TRBD1. The junction had 5 bases not matched to a gene; V was cut back by 4 bases and J by 3 bases. The CDR3 covers 14 residues. The V gene's germline CDR1 is SGHRS and CDR2 YFSETQ.

The chain uses TRBV2 and TRBJ1-5, with 7 bases that match TRBD1. Trimming removed 3 bases from V and 3 bases from J; junction bases left unmatched: 8. The germline gives CDR1 SNHLY, CDR2 FYNNEI. CDR3 length equals 16 residues. The CDR3 here is CASSDPRTGINQPQHF. The CDR3 coding sequence is TGTGCCAGCAGTGACCCCCGGACAGGCATCAATCAGCCCCAGCATTTT. Full variable domain (outside the CDR3, taken from reference TRBV2 and TRBJ1-5): EPEVTQTPSHQVTQMGQEVILRCVPISNHLYFYWYRQILGQKVEFLVSFYNNEISEKSEIFDDQFSVERPDGSNFTLKIRSTKLEDSAMYFCASSDPRTGINQPQHFGDGTRLSIL.

A single count supports this clone. The rearrangement links TRBV12-5 to TRBJ2-7, with a tentative D call TRBD2 (5 bases). Germline values: CDR1 LGHNT, CDR2 FRNRAP. CDR3 size: 13 residues. Deletions cut 1 base from V and 7 bases from J, with 11 bases between. CDR3 DNA sequence: TGTGCTAGTGGTTTGGAAGGAGGAAGGGAGCAGTACTTC. Protein product: CASGLEGGREQYF. The whole variable domain, remainder taken from reference TRBV12-5 and TRBJ2-7, is DARVTQTPRHKVTEMGQEVTMRCQPILGHNTVFWYRQTMMQGLELLAYFRNRAPLDDSGMPKDRFSAEMPDATLATLKIQPSEPRDSAVYFCASGLEGGREQYFGPGTRLTVT.

This clone was detected once. The gene calls are TRBV2 and TRBJ2-5, with D maybe TRBD2 (6 bases). The V gene lost 3 bases and the J gene lost 3 bases, with 14 bases spanning the gap. CDR3 length: 15 amino acids. Per germline, CDR1 SNHLY and CDR2 FYNNEI. The CDR3 reads CASSEYGTLEETQYF. The CDR3 nucleotides read TGTGCCAGCAGTGAGTACGGGACTCTCGAAGAGACCCAGTACTTC. Based on the CDR3 plus reference TRBV2 and TRBJ2-5, the full variable domain is EPEVTQTPSHQVTQMGQEVILRCVPISNHLYFYWYRQILGQKVEFLVSFYNNEISEKSEIFDDQFSVERPDGSNFTLKIRSTKLEDSAMYFCASSEYGTLEETQYFGPGTRLLVL.

The chain couples TRBV7-2 to TRBJ1-5, with D perhaps TRBD1 (5 bases). Trimming cost V 5 bases and J 0 bases, with 17 bases left between them. The CDR3 is 17 amino acids. The germline V gene has CDR1 SGHTA and CDR2 FQGNSA. Here the CDR3 DNA reads TGTGCCAGCAGCCCAGGGTCAGGCGACTTTAGCAATCAGCCCCAGCATTTT. This codes for CASSPGSGDFSNQPQHF.

The table lists this clone with a few counts. V and J are TRBV5-1 and TRBJ2-2; 13 bases fit TRBD2. Per germline, CDR1 SGHRS and CDR2 YFSETQ. CDR3 size: 16 residues. Trimming took 3 bases from V and 7 from J; bases not matched to a gene: 6. The CDR3, as DNA: TGCGCCAGCAGCTCGACTAGCGGGGGGACGAACGGGGAGCTGTTTTTT. Translated: CASSSTSGGTNGELFF.

This clone was recorded once. This chain joins TRBV9 and TRBJ1-4, with D hard to call. Germline V gene data show CDR1 as SGDLS and CDR2 as YYNGEE. This CDR3 region has 14 residues. V was trimmed by 3 bases and J by 0 bases, leaving 6 bases between them. CDR3 nucleotide sequence: TGTGCCAGCAGCGGCGGGGCAACTAATGAAAAACTGTTTTTT. This sequence encodes CASSGGATNEKLFF.

The chain uses TRBV12-3 or TRBV12-4 and TRBJ1-2; no reliable D call. CDR3 length: 12 amino acids. Trimming removed 3 bases from V and 5 bases from J, with 7 bases in between. CDR3 nucleotide sequence: TGTGCCAGCAGTTTGGGCATGTATGGCTACACCTTC. Translating it yields CASSLGMYGYTF.

This chain links TRBV5-1 with TRBJ2-1; no definite D call. Germline CDR1 is SGHRS and CDR2 is YFSETQ. The CDR3 length is 11 residues. Trimming shortened V by 2 bases and J by 10 bases, and 7 bases separated the two germline ends. CDR3 bases: TGCGCCAGCAGCTTCAACTTCGAGCAGTTCTTC. Encoded protein: CASSFNFEQFF.

The chain carries TRBV7-2 and TRBJ1-2; 8 bases agree with TRBD1. This CDR3 spans 14 amino acids. Per the germline V gene, CDR1 is SGHTA and CDR2 is FQGNSA. J was trimmed by 2 bases and V by 5 bases; bases with no gene match: 4. The DNA of the CDR3 is TGTGCCAGCAGCCCGGACAGGGCGAACTATGGCTACACCTTC. Its protein is CASSPDRANYGYTF.

The chain employs TRBV7-2 and TRBJ2-3, with D maybe TRBD1 (5 bases). The CDR3 consists of 15 residues. V was clipped by 4 bases and J by 6 bases, with 17 bases between them. The germline V gene has CDR1 SGHTA and CDR2 FQGNSA. CDR3 nucleotides: TGTGCCAGCAGCTACCAGGGCCCTTTAGTTGATACGCAGTATTTT. Its protein is CASSYQGPLVDTQYF.

The chain recombines TRBV19 with TRBJ2-7; D is possibly TRBD2 (5 bases). V was pared by 5 bases and J by 5 bases, with 19 bases between. Germline V gives CDR1 LNHDA, CDR2 SQIVND (reference sequence). There are 15 residues in the CDR3. The CDR3 is CASSALFETTDEQYF. The CDR3 bases are TGTGCCAGTAGTGCGCTTTTTGAGACTACCGACGAGCAGTACTTC.

This chain connects TRBV3-1 (or the pseudogene TRBV3-2) to TRBJ1-1, with 8 bases that match TRBD1. The CDR3 length is 14 residues. V lost 2 bases and J lost 3; bases outside the gene matches: 2. Germline assignment: CDR1 LGHDT and CDR2 YNNKEL (reference sequence). The CDR3: CASSQIQGDTEAFF. In DNA, the CDR3 is TGTGCCAGCAGCCAAATACAGGGGGACACTGAAGCTTTCTTT.

The chain combines TRBV7-9 with TRBJ1-2; 10 bases fit TRBD1. The CDR3 is 14 amino acids. V was clipped by 6 bases and J by 7 bases; unmatched bases: 8. CDR1 and CDR2 from the germline V gene are SEHNR and FQNEAQ (reference sequence). CDR3 coding DNA: TGTGCCAGCAGGGGGATGGGACAGGGGTCTGGCTACACCTTC. Translation: CASRGMGQGSGYTF.

This clone was seen only once. This chain uses TRBV12-3 or TRBV12-4 with TRBJ1-1; D remains unclear. This CDR3 spans 12 amino acids. V shed 3 bases and J shed 5 bases, with 7 bases lying between them. CDR3 sequence reads: CASSFAVTEAFF. The CDR3 DNA follows: TGTGCCAGCAGTTTCGCGGTGACTGAAGCTTTCTTT.

This chain links TRBV5-1 with TRBJ1-5; TRBD1 aligns across 9 bases. V trimming: 0 bases; J trimming: 2 bases; junction bases outside the gene matches: 6. The CDR3 runs 17 residues. Germline V gene data show CDR1 as SGHRS and CDR2 as YFSETQ. CDR3: CASSLGQGEYGNQPQHF. The DNA for the CDR3 is TGCGCCAGCAGCTTGGGACAGGGGGAATATGGCAATCAGCCCCAGCATTTT.

The genes are TRBV5-6 and TRBJ1-1; D may be TRBD1 (5 bases). V gave up 4 bases and J gave up 0 bases, with 13 bases separating them. The CDR3 spans 15 residues. Germline CDR1 SGHDT, CDR2 YYEEEE. CDR3 region: CASSPRAGVNTEAFF. The CDR3 DNA reads TGTGCCAGCAGCCCCCGGGCGGGGGTGAACACTGAAGCTTTCTTT.

The chain has TRBV7-9 and TRBJ1-1, with 8 positions matching TRBD1. The CDR3 is 14 amino acids. The V gene's germline CDR1 is SEHNR and CDR2 FQNEAQ (reference sequence). V was clipped by 3 bases and J by 11 bases; unmatched bases: 11. The DNA for the CDR3 is TGTGCCAGCAGCTTGGTGGGGGCAGGGGGCTTGGCTTTCTTT. This codes for CASSLVGAGGLAFF. Based on the CDR3 plus reference TRBV7-9 and TRBJ1-1, the full variable domain is DTGVSQNPRHKITKRGQNVTFRCDPISEHNRLYWYRQTLGQGPEFLTYFQNEAQLEKSRLLSDRFSAERPKGSFSTLEIQRTEQGDSAMYLCASSLVGAGGLAFFGQGTRLTVV.